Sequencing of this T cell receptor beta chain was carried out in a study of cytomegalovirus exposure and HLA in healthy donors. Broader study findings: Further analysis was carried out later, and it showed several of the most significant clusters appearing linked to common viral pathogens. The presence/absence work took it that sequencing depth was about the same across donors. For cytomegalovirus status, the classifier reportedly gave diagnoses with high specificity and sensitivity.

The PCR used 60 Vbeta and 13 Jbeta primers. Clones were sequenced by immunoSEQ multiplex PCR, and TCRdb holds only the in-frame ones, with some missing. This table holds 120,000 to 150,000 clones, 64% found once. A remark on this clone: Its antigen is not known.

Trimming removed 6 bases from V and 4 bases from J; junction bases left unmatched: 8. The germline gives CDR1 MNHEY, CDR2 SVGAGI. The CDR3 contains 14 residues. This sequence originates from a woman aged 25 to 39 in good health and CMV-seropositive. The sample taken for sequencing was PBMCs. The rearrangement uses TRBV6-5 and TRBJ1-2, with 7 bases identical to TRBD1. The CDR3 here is CASRETGLGYGYTF. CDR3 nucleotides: TGTGCCAGCAGGGAGACAGGGTTGGGCTATGGCTACACCTTC.